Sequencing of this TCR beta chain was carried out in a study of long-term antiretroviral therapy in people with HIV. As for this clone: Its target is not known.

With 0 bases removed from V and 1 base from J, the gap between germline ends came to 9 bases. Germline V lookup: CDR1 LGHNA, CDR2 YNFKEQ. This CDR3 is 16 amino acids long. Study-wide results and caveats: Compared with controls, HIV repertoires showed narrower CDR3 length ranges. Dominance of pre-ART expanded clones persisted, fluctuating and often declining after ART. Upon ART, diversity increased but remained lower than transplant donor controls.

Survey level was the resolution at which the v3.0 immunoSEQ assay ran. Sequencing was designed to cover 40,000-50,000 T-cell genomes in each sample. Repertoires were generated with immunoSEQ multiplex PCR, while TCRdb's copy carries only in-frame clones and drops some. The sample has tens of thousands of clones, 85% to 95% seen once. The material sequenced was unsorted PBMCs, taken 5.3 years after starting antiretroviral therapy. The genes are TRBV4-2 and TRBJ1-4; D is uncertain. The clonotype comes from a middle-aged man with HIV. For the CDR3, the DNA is TGTGCCAGCAGCCAAGAGAGACGGAAAACTAATGAAAAACTGTTTTTT. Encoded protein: CASSQERRKTNEKLFF.